These 9 T cell receptor beta chains originate from one sample sequenced in a study of blood T cell repertoires in COVID-19. Measured with immunoSEQ multiplex PCR; TCRdb has only the in-frame clones, and not every one. The sample holds 90,000 to 120,000 clones; about nine tenths are singletons and the top ten take around 7%. Sequences were obtained from peripheral blood. The receptor set was obtained from a man aged 45-65 years with active or convalescent COVID-19.

This chain joins TRBV7-8 and TRBJ2-1; D gene ambiguous. Germline V CDR1 and CDR2: SGHVS, FQNEAQ. CDR3 length: 13 amino acids. V was trimmed by 1 base and J by 4 bases, leaving 5 bases between them. The CDR3: CASSLVAYNEQFF. The CDR3 DNA sequence: TGTGCCAGCAGCTTAGTGGCATACAATGAGCAGTTCTTC.

The chain recombines TRBV10-3 with TRBJ1-1, with D possibly being TRBD1 (5 bases). V lost 3 bases, J lost 0 bases, and 11 bases lay in between. Germline loops: CDR1 ENHRY, CDR2 SYGVKD. This CDR3 region has 15 residues. DNA of the CDR3: TGTGCCATCAGTGACCAGGGACTCATGAACACTGAAGCTTTCTTT. Its translation is CAISDQGLMNTEAFF.

DNA for the CDR3: TGTGCCAGCAGCTTGTGGACTAGCGGGAGGCCGGGCACAGATACGCAGTATTTT. Its translation is CASSLWTSGRPGTDTQYF. The chain uses TRBV5-4 and TRBJ2-3; 14 positions match TRBD2. The CDR3 covers 18 residues. The ends lost 1 base at V and 1 base at J; junction bases unmatched: 5. Germline CDR1 and CDR2: SGHNT and YYREEE (reference sequence).

The chain is built from TRBV7-2 and TRBJ2-3, with 9 bases identical to TRBD2. The CDR3 is 18 amino acids. J gave up 5 bases and V 2 bases, and 14 bases lay outside the gene matches. Germline CDR1 and CDR2: SGHTA and FQGNSA. The CDR3 DNA reads TGTGCCAGCAGCTTAAACAGCGGGAGGTCCCTCCTGGGAGATACGCAGTATTTT. It specifies CASSLNSGRSLLGDTQYF.

J is TRBJ1-5 and V is TRBV19; tentatively, D is TRBD1 (5 bases). Trimming left V 3 bases short and J 3 bases short, with 12 bases between. Germline CDR1 and CDR2: LNHDA and SQIVND (reference sequence). This CDR3 is 15 amino acids long. The CDR3 DNA follows: TGTGCCAGTAGTATCAACAGGATGAACAATCAGCCCCAGCATTTT. This encodes CASSINRMNNQPQHF.

V usage is TRBV4-1 and J usage is TRBJ1-2; 7 positions agree with TRBD1. This CDR3 is built from 16 residues. Germline-derived CDR1 and CDR2 are MGHRA and YSYEKL. V gave up 2 bases and J gave up 5 bases; unmatched junction bases: 11. The CDR3 protein is CASSQFLTGSIYGYTF. The CDR3 nucleotides read TGCGCCAGCAGCCAATTCCTGACAGGGAGCATTTATGGCTACACCTTC.

This CDR3 reads CASSAGRATDTQYF. Written as DNA, the CDR3 is TGTGCCAGCAGCGCGGGACGGGCCACAGATACGCAGTATTTT. V usage is TRBV11-3 and J usage is TRBJ2-3; weak D call: TRBD2 (6 bases). V dropped 5 bases and J dropped 2 bases, with 11 bases sitting between them. Germline V gives CDR1 SGHNT, CDR2 YENEEA. The CDR3 runs 14 residues.

The rearrangement joins TRBV6-5 to TRBJ1-1; D uncertain. Trimming removed 4 bases from V and 4 bases from J, with 10 bases in between. Germline-derived CDR1 and CDR2 are MNHEY and SVGAGI. The CDR3 consists of 13 residues. CDR3 sequence reads: CASSSPAGTEAFF. In nucleotides, the CDR3 is TGTGCCAGCAGTTCACCGGCGGGCACTGAAGCTTTCTTT.

This chain connects TRBV12-5 to TRBJ1-1, with D maybe TRBD1 (6 bases). V was clipped by 5 bases and J by 7 bases, with 17 bases between them. This CDR3 has 14 amino acids. Germline CDR1 is LGHNT and CDR2 is FRNRAP. This chain's CDR3 is CASGPGAGDLEAFF. In DNA, the CDR3 is TGTGCTAGTGGTCCGGGTGCAGGGGACCTTGAAGCTTTCTTT. Full variable domain (missing parts from reference TRBV12-5 and TRBJ1-1): DARVTQTPRHKVTEMGQEVTMRCQPILGHNTVFWYRQTMMQGLELLAYFRNRAPLDDSGMPKDRFSAEMPDATLATLKIQPSEPRDSAVYFCASGPGAGDLEAFFGQGTRLTVV.